This T cell receptor (beta chain) was found in a study of beta chain features in type 1 diabetes. Broader study findings: Shortening of TCRB CDR3s, moderate but significant, appeared in all four CD4+ subsets of Type 1 diabetes patients.

The CDR3 contains 13 residues. Germline V CDR1 and CDR2: ENHRY, SYGVKD. V was clipped by 2 bases and J by 2 bases, with 7 bases between them. In this sample, this clone turned up a few times. Antigen unknown. Expressed TCRB transcripts got sequenced, as all isolated RNA was reverse transcribed. Sequencing used immunoSEQ multiplex PCR; TCRdb keeps in-frame clones, though not all of them. The data contain under 70,000 clones, about 60% of them seen just once; the ten biggest clones take up under 0.3%. This TCR came from a woman younger than 45 with type 1 diabetes. The genes are TRBV10-3 and TRBJ2-7; D gene ambiguous. The sample was stem cell memory CD4+ T cells from blood. DNA of the CDR3: TGTGCCATCAGTGAGCGGAGTCCCTACGAGCAGTACTTC. The encoded protein is CAISERSPYEQYF.